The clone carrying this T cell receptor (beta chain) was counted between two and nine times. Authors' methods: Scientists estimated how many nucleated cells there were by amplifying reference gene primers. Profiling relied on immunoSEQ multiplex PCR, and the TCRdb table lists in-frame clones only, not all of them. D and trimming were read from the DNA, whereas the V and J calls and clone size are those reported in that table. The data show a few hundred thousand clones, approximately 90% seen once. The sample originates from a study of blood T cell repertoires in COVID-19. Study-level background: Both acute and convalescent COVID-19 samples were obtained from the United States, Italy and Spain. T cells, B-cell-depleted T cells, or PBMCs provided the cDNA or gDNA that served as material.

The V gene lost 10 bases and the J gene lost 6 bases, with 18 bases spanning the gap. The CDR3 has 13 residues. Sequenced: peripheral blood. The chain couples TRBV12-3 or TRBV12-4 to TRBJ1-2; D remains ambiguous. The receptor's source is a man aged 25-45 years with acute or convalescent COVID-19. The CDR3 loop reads CAITTSGFNGYTF. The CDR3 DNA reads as TGTGCCATCACCACCTCGGGGTTTAATGGCTACACCTTC.